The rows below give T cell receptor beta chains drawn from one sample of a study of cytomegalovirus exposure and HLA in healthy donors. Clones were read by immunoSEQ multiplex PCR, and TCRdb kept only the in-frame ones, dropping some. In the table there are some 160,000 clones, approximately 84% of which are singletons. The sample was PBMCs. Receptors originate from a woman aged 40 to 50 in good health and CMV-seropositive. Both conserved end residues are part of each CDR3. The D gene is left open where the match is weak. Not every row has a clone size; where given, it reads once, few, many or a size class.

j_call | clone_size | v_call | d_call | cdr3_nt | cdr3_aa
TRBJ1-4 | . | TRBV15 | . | TGTGCCACCAGCTTACCAGGCGTTAATGAAAAACTGTTTTTT | CATSLPGVNEKLFF
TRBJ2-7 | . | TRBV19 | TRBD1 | TGTGCCAGTAGGTCCTCCGGGACAGCCTCCTACGAGCAGTACTTC | CASRSSGTASYEQYF
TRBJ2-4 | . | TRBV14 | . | TGTGCCAGCAGCCAAGATGTGAGGTCAGAAAACATTCAGTACTTC | CASSQDVRSENIQYF
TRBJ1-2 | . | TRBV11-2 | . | TGTGCCAGCAGCGGGGGAATAGCTGGGGGAGGCTATGGCTACACCTTC | CASSGGIAGGGYGYTF
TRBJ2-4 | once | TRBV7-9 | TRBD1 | TGTGCCAGCAGCCCGGACAGGGGGGGAATAGCCAAAAACATTCAGTACTTC | CASSPDRGGIAKNIQYF
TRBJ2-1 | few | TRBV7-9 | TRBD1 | TGTGCCAGCACCCCTGAACAGGGGTACGGGTCCTACAATGAGCAGTTCTTC | CASTPEQGYGSYNEQFF
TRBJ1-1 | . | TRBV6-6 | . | TGTGCCAGCAGACCCGACAGAAACACTGAAGCTTTCTTT | CASRPDRNTEAFF
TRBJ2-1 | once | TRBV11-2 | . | TGTGCCAGCAGTTACGACAGGTACAATGAGCAGTTCTTC | CASSYDRYNEQFF
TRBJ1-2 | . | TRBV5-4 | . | TGTGCCAGCAGCTTCAGGGAGGGGTATGGCTACACCTTC | CASSFREGYGYTF
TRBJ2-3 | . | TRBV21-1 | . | TGTGCCAGCAGGACAGGGGCCCCACCAGATACGCAGTATTTT | CASRTGAPPDTQYF
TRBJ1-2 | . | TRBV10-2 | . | TGCGCCTCCCGGCCCGACCGGATCAGGTGGGGCTACACCTTC | CASRPDRIRWGYTF
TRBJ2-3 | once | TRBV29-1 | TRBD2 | TGCAGCGTTGGCACCCTCCCTACGGGAGGGGTTATCACAGATACGCAGTATTTT | CSVGTLPTGGVITDTQYF
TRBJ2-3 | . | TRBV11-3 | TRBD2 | TGTGCCAGCAGCGGAGCGGGGGGCACAGATACGCAGTATTTT | CASSGAGGTDTQYF
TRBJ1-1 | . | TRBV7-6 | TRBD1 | TGTGCCAGCTCCGGGACAGCCGAAGAAGCTTTCTTT | CASSGTAEEAFF
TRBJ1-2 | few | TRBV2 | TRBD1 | TGTGCCAGCAGTGATAGGAGGGACAGCTATGGCTACACCTTC | CASSDRRDSYGYTF
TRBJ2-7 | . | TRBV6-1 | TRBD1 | TGTGCCAGCAGTCCCCTCGCAGGGGGCGGCGAGCAGTACTTC | CASSPLAGGGEQYF
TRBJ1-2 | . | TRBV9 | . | TGTGCCAGCAGCCCCCGGGGTGGTGGGGGGAGGTATGGCTACACCTTC | CASSPRGGGGRYGYTF
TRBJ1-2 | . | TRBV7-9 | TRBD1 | TGTGCCAGCAGTTCCACAGGGGGCCATGGCTACACCTTC | CASSSTGGHGYTF
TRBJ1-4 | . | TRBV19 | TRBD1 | TGCGCCAGTAGTAAAAACTCGGGACAGTCCGAAAAACTGTTTTTT | CASSKNSGQSEKLFF
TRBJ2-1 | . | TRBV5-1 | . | TGCGCCAGCAGCTTGGCCACCGGGTCTCCCTACAATGAGCAGTTCTTC | CASSLATGSPYNEQFF
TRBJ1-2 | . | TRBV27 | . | TGTGCCAGCAGTTTAGGCAGGGGAAACTATGGCTACACCTTC | CASSLGRGNYGYTF
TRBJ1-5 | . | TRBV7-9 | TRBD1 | TGTGCCAGCAGCTTAGGGACAGGAAGCAATCAGCCCCAGCATTTT | CASSLGTGSNQPQHF
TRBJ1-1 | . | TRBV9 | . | TGTGCCAGCAGCGGGGACGGGGGGGCTTTCTTT | CASSGDGGAFF
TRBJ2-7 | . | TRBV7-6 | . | TGTGCCAGCAGCTTCCGGCCCGGGATGGCCTCCTACGAGCAGTACTTC | CASSFRPGMASYEQYF
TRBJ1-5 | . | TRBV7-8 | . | TGTGCCAGCAGCTTAGGTTTAGGGCAGGGGCCTTTAAATCAGCCCCAGCATTTT | CASSLGLGQGPLNQPQHF
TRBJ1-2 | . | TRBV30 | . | TGTGCCTGGAGTGTTACAGGTCTTTATGGCTACACCTTC | CAWSVTGLYGYTF
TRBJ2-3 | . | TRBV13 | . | TGTGCCAGCGGATGGCGTCGGGTGGCAGATACGCAGTATTTT | CASGWRRVADTQYF
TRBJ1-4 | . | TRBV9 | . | TGTGCCAGCAGCCCCGGGTCTGGTAATGAAAAACTGTTTTTT | CASSPGSGNEKLFF
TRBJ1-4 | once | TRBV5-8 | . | TGTGCCAGCCGCCGTGGGGTTGCCACAGGGAGTAATGAAAAACTGTTTTTT | CASRRGVATGSNEKLFF
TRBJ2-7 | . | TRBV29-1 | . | TGCAGCGTAGGTGGCGGGCCCTACGAGCAGTACTTC | CSVGGGPYEQYF
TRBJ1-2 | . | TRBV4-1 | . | TGCGCCAGCAGCCCACAACGACAGGTCAACTATGGCTACACCTTC | CASSPQRQVNYGYTF
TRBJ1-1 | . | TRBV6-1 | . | TGTGCCAGCAGTGCTCGGACGGAGGGTACCGAAGCTTTCTTT | CASSARTEGTEAFF
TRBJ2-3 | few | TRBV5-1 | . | TGCGCCAGCAGCTTTGGGGGGGGGCAATCAGCGCAGTATTTT | CASSFGGGQSAQYF
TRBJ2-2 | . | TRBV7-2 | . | TGTGCCAGCAGCTTTGCGGGACTCCCTTACGGGGAGCTGTTTTTT | CASSFAGLPYGELFF
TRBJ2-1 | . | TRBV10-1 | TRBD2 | TGCGCCAGCAGTGATCTTCCGGCTAGCGGGGGGCTGAATGAGCAGTTCTTC | CASSDLPASGGLNEQFF
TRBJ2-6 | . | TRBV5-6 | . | TGTGCCAGCAGCTTGGGCCTTAGGGGTGGGGCCAACGGCCTGACTTTC | CASSLGLRGGANGLTF
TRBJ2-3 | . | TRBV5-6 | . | TGTGCCAGCAGCTTGGGGGGCGGCACAGATACGCAGTATTTT | CASSLGGGTDTQYF